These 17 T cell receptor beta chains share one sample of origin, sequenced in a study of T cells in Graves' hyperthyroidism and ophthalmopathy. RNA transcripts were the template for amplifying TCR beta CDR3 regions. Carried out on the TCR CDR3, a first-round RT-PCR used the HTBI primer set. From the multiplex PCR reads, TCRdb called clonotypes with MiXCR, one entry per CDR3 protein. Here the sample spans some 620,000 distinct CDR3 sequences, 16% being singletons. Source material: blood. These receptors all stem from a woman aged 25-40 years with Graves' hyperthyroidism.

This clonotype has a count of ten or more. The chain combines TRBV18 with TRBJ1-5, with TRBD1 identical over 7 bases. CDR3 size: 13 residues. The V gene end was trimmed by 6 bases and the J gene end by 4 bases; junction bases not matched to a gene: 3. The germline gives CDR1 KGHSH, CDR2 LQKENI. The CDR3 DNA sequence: TGTGCCAGCTCGGGGACAGTTAATCAGCCCCAGCATTTT. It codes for CASSGTVNQPQHF.

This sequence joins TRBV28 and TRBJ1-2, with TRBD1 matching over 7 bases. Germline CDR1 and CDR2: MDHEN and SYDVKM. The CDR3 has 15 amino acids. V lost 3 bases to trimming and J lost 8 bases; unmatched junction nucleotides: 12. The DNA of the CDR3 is TGTGCCAGCAGTTTCAGGACAGGTCGATCTGAAGGCTACACCTTC. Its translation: CASSFRTGRSEGYTF.

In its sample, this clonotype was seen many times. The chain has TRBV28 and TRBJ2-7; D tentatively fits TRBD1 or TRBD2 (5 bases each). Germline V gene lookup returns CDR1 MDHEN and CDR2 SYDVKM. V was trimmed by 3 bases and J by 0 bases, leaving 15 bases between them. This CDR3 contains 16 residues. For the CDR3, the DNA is TGTGCCAGCAGTTTTGTCGGGGCACCCCTCTCCTACGAGCAGTACTTC. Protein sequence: CASSFVGAPLSYEQYF.

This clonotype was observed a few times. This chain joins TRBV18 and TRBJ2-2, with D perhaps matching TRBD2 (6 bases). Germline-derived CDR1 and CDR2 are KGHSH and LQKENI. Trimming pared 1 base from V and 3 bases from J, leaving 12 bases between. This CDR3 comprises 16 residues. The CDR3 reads CASSPLLGEDTGELFF. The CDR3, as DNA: TGTGCCAGCTCACCACTTCTGGGGGAGGACACCGGGGAGCTGTTTTTT. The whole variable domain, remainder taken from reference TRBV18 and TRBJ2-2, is NAGVMQNPRHLVRRRGQEARLRCSPMKGHSHVYWYRQLPEEGLKFMVYLQKENIIDESGMPKERFSAEFPKEGPSILRIQQVVRGDSAAYFCASSPLLGEDTGELFFGEGSRLTVL.

The CDR3 DNA sequence: TGTGCCAGCAGTTCGCTGCCCCTCCACAATGAGCAGTTCTTC. The encoded protein is CASSSLPLHNEQFF. This sequence joins TRBV6-1 and TRBJ2-1; D is unclear. This CDR3 is built from 14 residues. Per the germline V gene, CDR1 is MNHNS and CDR2 is SASEGT. The V gene lost 5 bases and the J gene lost 5 bases, with 13 bases spanning the gap.

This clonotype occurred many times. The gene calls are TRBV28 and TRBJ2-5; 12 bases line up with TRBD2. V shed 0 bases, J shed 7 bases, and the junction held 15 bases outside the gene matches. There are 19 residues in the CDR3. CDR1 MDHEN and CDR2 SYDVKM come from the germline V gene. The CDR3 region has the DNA TGTGCCAGCAGTTTATGGGTTCTAGCGGGAGGGTCACCGTTAGGGACCCAGTACTTC. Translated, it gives CASSLWVLAGGSPLGTQYF.

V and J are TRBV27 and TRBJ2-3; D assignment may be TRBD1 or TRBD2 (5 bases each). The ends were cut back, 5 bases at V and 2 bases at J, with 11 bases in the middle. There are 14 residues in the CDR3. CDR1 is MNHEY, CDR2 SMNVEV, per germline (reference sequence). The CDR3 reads CASSTGPITDTQYF. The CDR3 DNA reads TGTGCCAGCAGTACGGGACCAATCACAGATACGCAGTATTTT.

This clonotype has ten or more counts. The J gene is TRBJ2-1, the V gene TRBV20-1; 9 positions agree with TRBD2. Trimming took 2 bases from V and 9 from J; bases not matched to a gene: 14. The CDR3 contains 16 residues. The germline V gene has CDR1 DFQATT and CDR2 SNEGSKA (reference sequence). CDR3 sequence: CSARRRRQAGGGEQFF. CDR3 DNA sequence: TGCAGTGCTAGAAGGAGGCGGCAAGCGGGAGGAGGTGAGCAGTTCTTC.

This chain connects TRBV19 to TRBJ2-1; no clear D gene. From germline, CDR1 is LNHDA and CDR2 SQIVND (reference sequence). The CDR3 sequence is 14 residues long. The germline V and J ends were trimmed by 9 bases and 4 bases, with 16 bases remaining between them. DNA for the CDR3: TGTGCCAGCCAGGACGGATTTGGATACAATGAGCAGTTCTTC. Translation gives CASQDGFGYNEQFF.

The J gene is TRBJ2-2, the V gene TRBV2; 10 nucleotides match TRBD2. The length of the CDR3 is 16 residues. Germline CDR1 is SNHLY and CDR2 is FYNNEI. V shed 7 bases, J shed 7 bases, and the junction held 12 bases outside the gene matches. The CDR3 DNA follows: TGTGCCAGCATGGGGGTAGCGGGAGGAACAGTCGGGGAGCTGTTTTTT. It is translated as CASMGVAGGTVGELFF.

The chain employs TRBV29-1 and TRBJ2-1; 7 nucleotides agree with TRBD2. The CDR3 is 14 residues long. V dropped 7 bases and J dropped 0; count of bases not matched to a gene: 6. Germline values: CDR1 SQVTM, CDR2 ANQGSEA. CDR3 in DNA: TGCAGCGGCCGGCGGGACTACTCCTACAATGAGCAGTTCTTC. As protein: CSGRRDYSYNEQFF.

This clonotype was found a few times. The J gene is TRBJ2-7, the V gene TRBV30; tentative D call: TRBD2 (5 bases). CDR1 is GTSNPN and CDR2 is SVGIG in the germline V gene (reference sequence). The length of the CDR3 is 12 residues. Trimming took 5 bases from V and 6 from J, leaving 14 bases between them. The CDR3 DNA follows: TGTGCCTGGGGGAGATCGCAGCCCGAGCAGTACTTC. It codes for CAWGRSQPEQYF.

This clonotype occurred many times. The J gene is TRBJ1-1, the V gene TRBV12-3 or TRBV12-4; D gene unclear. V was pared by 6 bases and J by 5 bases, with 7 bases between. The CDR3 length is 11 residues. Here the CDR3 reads CASRPQTEAFF. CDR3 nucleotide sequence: TGTGCCAGCAGACCTCAGACTGAAGCTTTCTTT.

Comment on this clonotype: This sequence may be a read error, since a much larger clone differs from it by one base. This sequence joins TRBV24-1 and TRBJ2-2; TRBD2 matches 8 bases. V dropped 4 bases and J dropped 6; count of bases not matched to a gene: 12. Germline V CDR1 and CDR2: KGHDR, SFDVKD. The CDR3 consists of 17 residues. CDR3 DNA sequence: TGTGCCACCAGTGACTCGTCGGGACTAGGGGTGGCCGGGGAGCTGTTTTTT. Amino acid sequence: CATSDSSGLGVAGELFF.

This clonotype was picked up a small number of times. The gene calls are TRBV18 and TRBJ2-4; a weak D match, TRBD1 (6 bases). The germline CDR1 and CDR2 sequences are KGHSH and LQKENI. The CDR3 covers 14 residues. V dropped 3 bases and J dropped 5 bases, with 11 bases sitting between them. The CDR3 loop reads CASSPRGWENIQYF. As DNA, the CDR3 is TGTGCCAGCTCACCCAGGGGTTGGGAAAACATTCAGTACTTC.

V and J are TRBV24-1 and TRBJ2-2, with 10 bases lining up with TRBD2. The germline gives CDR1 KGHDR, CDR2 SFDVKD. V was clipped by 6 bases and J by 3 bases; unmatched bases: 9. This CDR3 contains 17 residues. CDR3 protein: CATSTLAGVWDTGELFF. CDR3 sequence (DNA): TGTGCCACCAGTACGCTAGCGGGAGTATGGGACACCGGGGAGCTGTTTTTT.

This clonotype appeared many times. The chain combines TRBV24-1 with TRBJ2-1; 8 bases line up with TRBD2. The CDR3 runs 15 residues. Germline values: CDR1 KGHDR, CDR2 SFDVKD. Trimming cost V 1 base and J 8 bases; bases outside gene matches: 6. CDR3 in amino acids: CATSDFGTRTDEQFF. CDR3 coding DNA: TGTGCCACCAGTGATTTTGGGACTAGGACTGATGAGCAGTTCTTC.